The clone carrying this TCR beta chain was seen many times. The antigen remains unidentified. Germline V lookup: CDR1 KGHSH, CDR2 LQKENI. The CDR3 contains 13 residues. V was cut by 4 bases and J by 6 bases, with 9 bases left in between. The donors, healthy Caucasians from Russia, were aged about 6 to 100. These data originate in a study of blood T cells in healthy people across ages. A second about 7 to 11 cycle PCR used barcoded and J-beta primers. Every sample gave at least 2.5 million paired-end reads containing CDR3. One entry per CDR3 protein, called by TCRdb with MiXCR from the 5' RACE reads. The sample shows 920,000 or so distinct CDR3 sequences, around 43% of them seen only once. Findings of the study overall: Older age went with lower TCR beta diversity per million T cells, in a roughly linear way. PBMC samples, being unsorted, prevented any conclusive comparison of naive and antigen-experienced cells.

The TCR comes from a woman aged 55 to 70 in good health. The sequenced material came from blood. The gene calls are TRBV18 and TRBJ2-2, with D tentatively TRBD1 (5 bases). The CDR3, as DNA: TGTGCCAGCTCACGCCAGGGCTCCGGGGAGCTGTTTTTT. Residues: CASSRQGSGELFF.